The 24 T cell receptor beta chains in this list originate from one sample, sequenced in a study of Ad26.COV2.S vaccination and SARS-CoV-2 variants. Treatment in this sample: roughly 18 received Ad26.COV2.S at low or high dose, single or two shots; about five received placebo; per-sample allocation not given. Sampling was performed 63 days after the first vaccine or placebo injection. Generated by immunoSEQ multiplex PCR, the TCRdb table keeps only in-frame clones and is missing some. The sample lists about 680,000 clones, roughly 90% occurring once. Sequenced material: peripheral blood, taken in a trial of Ad26.COV2.S vaccine versus placebo. These TCRs come from a person between 18 and 60 years old who received the Ad26.COV2.S COVID-19 vaccine or a placebo.

The chain combines TRBV1 with TRBJ2-4; TRBD2, the table's D call, was not compared with the DNA. TRBV1 constitutes a pseudogene. This CDR3 comprises 18 residues. CDR3 bases: TGCACCAGCAGCCAAAGCCCCGGGAGGGCCTTGGCCAAAAACATTCAGTACTTC. It codes for CTSSQSPGRALAKNIQYF.

In DNA, the CDR3 is TGTGCCAGCAGCCGTTTAGTGGGGGGAAGCACAGATACGCAGTATTTT. It specifies CASSRLVGGSTDTQYF. This chain uses TRBV4-2 with TRBJ2-3; perhaps TRBD2 as D (6 bases). The CDR3 is made up of 16 amino acids. V shed 4 bases and J shed 0 bases, with 14 bases lying between them. In germline, CDR1 is LGHNA, CDR2 YNFKEQ.

This chain uses TRBV15 with TRBJ2-6; tentative D call: TRBD2 (5 bases). The V gene lost 0 bases and the J gene lost 0 bases, with 15 bases spanning the gap. CDR1 is LNHNV, CDR2 YYDKDF, per germline (reference sequence). This CDR3 is 19 amino acids long. The CDR3 sequence is CATSRDRAELHSGANVLTF. The CDR3, as DNA: TGTGCCACCAGCAGAGATAGAGCGGAATTACACTCTGGGGCCAACGTCCTGACTTTC.

V is TRBV6-5 and J is TRBJ1-2; the D gene is possibly TRBD1 (6 bases). This CDR3 is 12 amino acids long. Per germline, CDR1 MNHEY and CDR2 SVGAGI. Trimming removed 7 bases from V and 8 bases from J, with 14 bases in between. The CDR3 bases are TGTGCCAGCACTCCGGACAGTTGGGGCTACACCTTC. It encodes CASTPDSWGYTF.

This sequence joins TRBV5-4 and TRBJ2-7; 13 nucleotides align to TRBD2. Unmatched junction bases numbered 2, after V lost 3 bases and J lost 5 bases. Germline V lookup: CDR1 SGHNT, CDR2 YYREEE (reference sequence). CDR3 length equals 14 residues. This CDR3 is CASSWGLAGNEQYF. For the CDR3, the DNA is TGTGCCAGCAGCTGGGGACTAGCGGGAAACGAGCAGTACTTC.

This chain joins TRBV25-1 and TRBJ2-1; a possible D gene is TRBD2 (6 bases). This CDR3 comprises 15 residues. Germline CDR1 reads MGHDK; CDR2 reads SYGVNS. V was pared by 5 bases and J by 0 bases, with 11 bases between. The CDR3 DNA is TGTGCCAGCAGTTGGGCGGGGAGCTCCTACAATGAGCAGTTCTTC. The encoded protein is CASSWAGSSYNEQFF. The full variable domain, with the rest looked up from reference TRBV25-1 and TRBJ2-1, is EADIYQTPRYLVIGTGKKITLECSQTMGHDKMYWYQQDPGMELHLIHYSYGVNSTEKGDLSSESTVSRIRTEHFPLTLESARPSHTSQYLCASSWAGSSYNEQFFGPGTRLTVL.

This sequence joins TRBV7-9 and TRBJ1-1; 12 bases agree with TRBD1. J lost 1 base, V lost 6 bases, and 3 bases had no gene match. This CDR3 contains 15 residues. The V gene's germline CDR1 is SEHNR and CDR2 FQNEAQ (reference sequence). In nucleotides, the CDR3 is TGTGCCAGCAGAGGGACAGGGGGCCCGAACACTGAAGCTTTCTTT. Its protein product is CASRGTGGPNTEAFF.

This chain joins TRBV19 and TRBJ1-1; D is possibly TRBD1 (6 bases). Looked up from germline, CDR1 is LNHDA and CDR2 is SQIVND (reference sequence). This CDR3 spans 14 amino acids. Trimming took off 6 bases at V and 7 bases at J, with 18 bases between the two ends. Here the CDR3 reads CASRWGARRGEAFF. The CDR3 bases are TGTGCCAGTAGATGGGGGGCGCGGAGGGGTGAAGCTTTCTTT.

The genes are TRBV7-2 and TRBJ2-7; D assignment may be TRBD1 or TRBD2 (5 bases each). Germline CDR1 reads SGHTA; CDR2 reads FQGNSA. Trimming shortened V by 5 bases and J by 3 bases, and 20 bases separated the two germline ends. CDR3 length equals 16 residues. This CDR3 is CASSPLNRDGRYEQYF. The DNA for the CDR3 is TGTGCCAGCAGCCCGCTCAACCGGGACGGCCGCTACGAGCAGTACTTC.

The chain has TRBV20-1 and TRBJ2-7, with 7 bases matching TRBD1. The CDR3 runs to 11 residues. CDR1 and CDR2 from the germline V gene are DFQATT and SNEGSKA (reference sequence). V shed 6 bases, J shed 5 bases, and the junction held 4 bases outside the gene matches. The CDR3 nucleotides are TGCAGTGCCGGACAGGTCAACGAGCAGTACTTC. It translates to CSAGQVNEQYF.

This clone was seen only a few times. The chain joins TRBV1 to TRBJ2-5; the D call TRBD2 from the table was never checked on the DNA. TRBV1 is a documented pseudogene. CDR3 length equals 16 residues. CDR3 sequence: CTSSKGRLAVGETQYF. CDR3 bases: TGCACCAGCAGCAAAGGGAGACTAGCGGTGGGAGAGACCCAGTACTTC.

The chain uses TRBV6-5 and TRBJ1-2, with 7 bases matching TRBD1. The germline CDR1 and CDR2 sequences are MNHEY and SVGAGI. Trimming at V came to 6 bases and at J to 1 base, leaving 8 bases not matched to a gene. This CDR3 has 15 residues. In DNA, the CDR3 is TGTGCCAGCAGCCTACGACAGGGTTTTAACTATGGCTACACCTTC. Protein sequence: CASSLRQGFNYGYTF.

V is TRBV5-8 and J is TRBJ2-5; unclear D gene. CDR1 SGHTS and CDR2 YDEGEE come from the germline V gene. Trimming removed 0 bases from V and 5 bases from J, with 8 bases in between. The CDR3 runs 13 residues. Here the CDR3 reads CASSLGTQETQYF. The DNA for the CDR3 is TGTGCCAGCAGCTTGGGTACCCAGGAGACCCAGTACTTC. Using reference TRBV5-8 and TRBJ2-5 for the parts outside the CDR3, the full variable domain is EAGVTQSPTHLIKTRGQQATLRCSPISGHTSVYWYQQALGLGLQFLLWYDEGEERNRGNFPPRFSGRQFPNYSSELNVNALELEDSALYLCASSLGTQETQYFGPGTRLLVL.

The rearrangement links TRBV6-5 to TRBJ2-6, with D perhaps TRBD1 (5 bases). This CDR3 has 15 amino acids. The V end lost 5 bases, the J end lost 4 bases, and 12 bases lay between the germline ends. The germline V gene has CDR1 MNHEY and CDR2 SVGAGI. The CDR3 protein is CASSRLGVGANVLTF. Here the CDR3 DNA reads TGTGCCAGCAGTCGTCTAGGGGTCGGGGCCAACGTCCTGACTTTC.

This clone was seen only once. The chain carries TRBV5-1 and TRBJ2-1; perhaps TRBD2 as D (6 bases). The CDR3 consists of 12 residues. Germline CDR1 is SGHRS and CDR2 is YFSETQ. V lost 6 bases and J 8 bases, leaving 12 bases between the germline ends. CDR3 loop: CASTGTFYEQFF. Written as DNA, the CDR3 is TGCGCCAGCACAGGGACTTTCTATGAGCAGTTCTTC.

This chain uses TRBV10-1 with TRBJ2-2; tentatively, D is TRBD2 (6 bases). Germline-derived CDR1 and CDR2 are WNHNN and SYGVQD (reference sequence). This CDR3 has 17 residues. V lost 3 bases, J lost 0 bases, and 14 bases lay in between. This CDR3 reads CASSEWGVAANTGELFF. As DNA, the CDR3 is TGCGCCAGCAGTGAATGGGGCGTAGCGGCGAACACCGGGGAGCTGTTTTTT.

CDR3 bases: TGTGCCAGCAGCTTAGCCGGCAGGGGGAGGACGAACACCGGGGAGCTGTTTTTT. This sequence encodes CASSLAGRGRTNTGELFF. The chain recombines TRBV7-6 with TRBJ2-2, with D perhaps matching TRBD1 (7 bases). The V gene's germline CDR1 is SGHVS and CDR2 FNYEAQ. The CDR3 length is 18 residues. Trimming shortened V by 0 bases and J by 0 bases, and 14 bases separated the two germline ends.

This chain joins TRBV7-9 and TRBJ1-1; TRBD1 matches at 7 bases. Trimming cost V 8 bases and J 0 bases; bases outside gene matches: 6. Germline CDR1 and CDR2: SEHNR and FQNEAQ (reference sequence). CDR3 length equals 14 residues. The chain's CDR3 is CASRQQGLNTEAFF. CDR3 nucleotides: TGTGCCAGCCGCCAACAGGGGTTGAACACTGAAGCTTTCTTT.

The V and J genes are TRBV10-1 and TRBJ2-1; 14 nucleotides align to TRBD2. Germline loops: CDR1 WNHNN, CDR2 SYGVQD (reference sequence). J lost 5 bases, V lost 1 base, and 1 base had no gene match. The CDR3 totals 16 residues. The CDR3 coding sequence is TGCGCCAGCAGTGAGTTGACTAGCGGGAGGGACAATGAGCAGTTCTTC. Protein product: CASSELTSGRDNEQFF.

The V call is TRBV27, the J call TRBJ2-1; TRBD2 matches at 10 bases. The CDR3 covers 18 residues. Germline lookup yields CDR1 MNHEY and CDR2 SMNVEV (reference sequence). The V and J ends lost 5 bases and 3 bases, in that order; junction bases with no gene match: 13. In DNA, the CDR3 is TGTGCCAGCAGTGTCCAGCGGGGGGGAACCACGATCTACAATGAGCAGTTCTTC. This codes for CASSVQRGGTTIYNEQFF.

This clone showed up just a few times. The rearrangement uses TRBV29-1 and TRBJ1-5; the D is unclear. The length of the CDR3 is 13 residues. Germline values: CDR1 SQVTM, CDR2 ANQGSEA. Trimming left V 4 bases short and J 3 bases short, with 10 bases between. The CDR3 loop reads CSVGKGYNQPQHF. In nucleotides, the CDR3 is TGCAGCGTTGGGAAGGGCTACAATCAGCCCCAGCATTTT.

The rearrangement joins TRBV3-1 (or the pseudogene TRBV3-2) to TRBJ2-2, with unresolved D. Germline V lookup: CDR1 LGHDT, CDR2 YNNKEL (reference sequence). The V gene lost 1 base and the J gene lost 4 bases, with 13 bases spanning the gap. The CDR3 is made up of 16 amino acids. DNA for the CDR3: TGTGCCAGCAGCCAAGTAAAACGCAGGAGCACCGGGGAGCTGTTTTTT. Its translation: CASSQVKRRSTGELFF.

The chain recombines TRBV18 with TRBJ2-1, with 12 positions matching TRBD2. This CDR3 region has 15 residues. Looked up from germline, CDR1 is KGHSH and CDR2 is LQKENI. V lost 3 bases, J lost 6 bases, and 3 bases stayed unmatched. In DNA form, the CDR3 reads TGTGCCAGCTCACCGACTAGCGGGAGTATCAATGAGCAGTTCTTC. The encoded protein is CASSPTSGSINEQFF.

The V and J genes are TRBV2 and TRBJ1-5; D ambiguous. V was pared by 4 bases and J by 3 bases, with 7 bases between. The CDR3 totals 13 residues. Looked up from germline, CDR1 is SNHLY and CDR2 is FYNNEI. CDR3 sequence reads: CASSVIVNQPQHF. The CDR3 bases are TGTGCCAGCAGTGTAATAGTCAATCAGCCCCAGCATTTT.